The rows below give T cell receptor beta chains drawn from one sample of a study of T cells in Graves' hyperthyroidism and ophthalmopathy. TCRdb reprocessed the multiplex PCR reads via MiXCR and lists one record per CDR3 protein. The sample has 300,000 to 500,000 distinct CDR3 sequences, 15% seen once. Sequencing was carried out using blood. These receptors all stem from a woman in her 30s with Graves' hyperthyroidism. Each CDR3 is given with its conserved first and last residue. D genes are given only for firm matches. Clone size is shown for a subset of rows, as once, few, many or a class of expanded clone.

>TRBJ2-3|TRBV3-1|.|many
CASSFRGADTQYF
TGTGCCAGCAGCTTCCGAGGGGCAGATACGCAGTATTTT
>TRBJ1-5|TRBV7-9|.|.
CASSPGSGGQPQHF
TGTGCCAGCAGCCCCGGTTCGGGCGGTCAGCCCCAGCATTTT
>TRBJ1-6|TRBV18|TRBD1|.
CASSREDRGYNSPLHF
TGTGCCAGCTCACGGGAGGACAGGGGATATAATTCACCCCTCCACTTT
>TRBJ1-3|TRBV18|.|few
CASSPNPGAGSGNTIYF
TGTGCCAGCTCACCAAACCCGGGGGCCGGCTCTGGAAACACCATATATTTT
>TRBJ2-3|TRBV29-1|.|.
CSVVLRDGTDTQYF
TGCAGCGTTGTTCTGAGGGACGGCACAGATACGCAGTATTTT
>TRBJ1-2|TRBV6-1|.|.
CASRIRTVRKVNYGYTF
TGTGCCAGCAGGATACGGACGGTCAGAAAAGTAAACTATGGCTACACCTTC
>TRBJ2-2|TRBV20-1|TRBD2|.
CSASRLAGDTGELFF
TGCAGTGCTAGCAGACTAGCGGGAGACACCGGGGAGCTGTTTTTT
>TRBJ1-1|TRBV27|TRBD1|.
CASSKRTGGGGKEAFF
TGTGCCAGCAGTAAAAGGACAGGGGGGGGCGGAAAGGAAGCTTTCTTT
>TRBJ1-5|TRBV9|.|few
CASSPTGNWLDQPQHF
TGTGCCAGCAGTCCAACAGGGAACTGGCTCGATCAGCCCCAGCATTTT
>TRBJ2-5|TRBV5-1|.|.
CASSLGGDTNQETQYF
TGCGCCAGCAGCTTGGGTGGGGACACGAACCAAGAGACCCAGTACTTC
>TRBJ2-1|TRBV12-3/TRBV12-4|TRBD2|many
CASSSGSIDEQFF
TGTGCCAGCAGTAGCGGGAGTATCGATGAGCAGTTCTTC
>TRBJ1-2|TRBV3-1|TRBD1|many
CASSQVGRDRFGYTF
TGTGCCAGCAGCCAAGTTGGCCGGGACAGGTTCGGCTACACCTTC
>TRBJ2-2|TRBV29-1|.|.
CSVDGTDLTGELFF
TGCAGCGTTGATGGGACCGATCTCACCGGGGAGCTGTTTTTT
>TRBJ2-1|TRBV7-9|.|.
CASSLVPGRFNEQFF
TGTGCCAGCAGCTTAGTACCGGGGAGGTTCAATGAGCAGTTCTTC
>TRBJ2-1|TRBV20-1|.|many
CSARDFVLPGNEQFF
TGCAGTGCTAGAGATTTTGTCCTCCCCGGGAATGAGCAGTTCTTC
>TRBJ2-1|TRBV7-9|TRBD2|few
CASSLRLAGGHEQFF
TGTGCCAGCAGCTTACGACTAGCGGGAGGCCATGAGCAGTTCTTC